Here is one T cell receptor beta chain with its context. Its antigen is still unknown. This table comes from immunoSEQ multiplex PCR, and its TCRdb copy is limited to in-frame clones, with some not included. The profile covers around 56,000 clones, with approximately 92% appearing a single time and roughly 2.5% taken by the ten largest. The V gene's germline CDR1 is LNHNV and CDR2 YYDKDF (reference sequence). The CDR3 has 15 residues. J gave up 12 bases and V 1 base, and 9 bases lay outside the gene matches. Indicated time point: baseline, week 1 (first vaccination visit). Stated treatment: pre-vaccination baseline after standard-of-care therapy. This specimen belongs to a study of a mutant IDH1 vaccine in newly diagnosed glioma. Study background: Pretreatment consisted of radiotherapy, temozolomide, or both, with most receiving both.

Overall study findings and caveats: Top peripheral T cell clonotype shifts appeared unrelated to pseudoprogression.

The TCR comes from a man aged 50 to 60 with glioma. Sequenced here: PBMCs, sampled from a glioma patient treated with radiotherapy, temozolomide or both. This sequence joins TRBV15 and TRBJ1-5, with 10 bases lining up with TRBD1. The CDR3 DNA follows: TGTGCCACCAGCAGAGGTATCGGGACAGGGGAACTCCAGCATTTT. Its translation: CATSRGIGTGELQHF.